The 24 T cell receptor beta chains below come from one sample, sequenced in a study of T cell responses to AZD1222 COVID-19 vaccine. Clones were sequenced by immunoSEQ multiplex PCR, and TCRdb holds only the in-frame ones, with some missing. The sample holds under 150,000 clones, approximately 90% seen once. Sequences were derived from peripheral blood, sampled on day 0 of MenACWY control vaccination. Receptor source: an adult in good health.

The chain couples TRBV3-1 (or the pseudogene TRBV3-2) to TRBJ2-2; 13 nucleotides agree with TRBD2. The germline V gene encodes CDR1 LGHDT and CDR2 YNNKEL (reference sequence). Trimming at V came to 0 bases and at J to 0 bases, leaving 4 bases not matched to a gene. The CDR3 sequence is 19 residues long. The CDR3 DNA follows: TGTGCCAGCAGCCAAGAGACTAGCGGGAGGAACACGAACACCGGGGAGCTGTTTTTT. Residues: CASSQETSGRNTNTGELFF.

This sequence joins TRBV24-1 and TRBJ2-1; TRBD2 agrees at 7 bases. The trim removed 4 bases at V and 6 bases at J, leaving 14 bases unmatched. CDR3 length: 17 amino acids. CDR1 and CDR2 from the germline V gene are KGHDR and SFDVKD. The CDR3 sequence: CATSESKSGARLNEQFF. CDR3 in DNA: TGTGCCACCAGTGAAAGTAAGAGCGGGGCCCGACTCAATGAGCAGTTCTTC.

V is TRBV7-9 and J is TRBJ2-5, with a possible D match to TRBD1 (6 bases). CDR3 size: 14 residues. From germline, CDR1 is SEHNR and CDR2 FQNEAQ (reference sequence). Trimming left V 4 bases short and J 5 bases short, with 14 bases between. The CDR3: CASSWGTISETQYF. The CDR3 DNA sequence: TGTGCCAGCAGCTGGGGGACAATTTCGGAGACCCAGTACTTC.

The chain uses TRBV3-1 (or the pseudogene TRBV3-2) and TRBJ1-6; the D is unclear. This CDR3 region has 14 residues. Looked up from germline, CDR1 is LGHDT and CDR2 is YNNKEL (reference sequence). V gave up 1 base and J gave up 4 bases, with 5 bases separating them. In DNA form, the CDR3 reads TGTGCCAGCAGCCAAGGGCAGTATAATTCACCCCTCCACTTT. Translating gives CASSQGQYNSPLHF.

V usage is TRBV7-2 and J usage is TRBJ2-1; 7 nucleotides match TRBD1. V shed 4 bases and J 0 bases; nucleotides not matched to a gene: 9. The CDR3 is made up of 17 amino acids. Germline V gives CDR1 SGHTA, CDR2 FQGNSA. The CDR3 bases are TGTGCCAGCAGCTCCCCTCTATCAGGGGGCTCCTACAATGAGCAGTTCTTC. This sequence encodes CASSSPLSGGSYNEQFF.

The rearrangement joins TRBV23-1 to TRBJ1-2, with TRBD1 matching 7 bases. TRBV23-1 is an ORF, with its function uncertain. Losses at the gene ends were 0 bases for V and 0 bases for J; bases not matched to a gene: 13. This CDR3 region has 19 residues. CDR3 amino acids: CASSQSYRDRTLSNYGYTF. CDR3 DNA: TGCGCCAGCAGTCAATCGTACCGGGACAGAACACTTTCTAACTATGGCTACACCTTC.

This rearrangement joins TRBV4-3 to TRBJ2-7; perhaps D is TRBD1 or TRBD2 (5 bases each). The CDR3 loop spans 16 amino acids. Germline CDR1 reads LGHNA; CDR2 reads YSLEER. Trimming shortened V by 1 base and J by 3 bases, and 16 bases separated the two germline ends. The CDR3 spells CASSQAWDPRGYEQYF. The CDR3 DNA reads as TGCGCCAGCAGCCAAGCTTGGGACCCCCGGGGCTACGAGCAGTACTTC.

This chain links TRBV6-5 with TRBJ2-1, with a weak D call TRBD1 (5 bases). Germline values: CDR1 MNHEY, CDR2 SVGAGI. The CDR3 contains 15 residues. V was trimmed by 5 bases and J by 2 bases, leaving 13 bases between them. The CDR3 reads CASSPRQLTYNEQFF. CDR3 DNA: TGTGCCAGCAGTCCCCGACAGTTAACCTACAATGAGCAGTTCTTC.

The chain combines TRBV10-2 with TRBJ1-6; no definite D call. The CDR3 runs to 12 residues. Germline V gene sequence: CDR1 WSHSY, CDR2 SAAADI. The V end lost 6 bases, the J end lost 7 bases, and 7 bases lay between the germline ends. The CDR3 here is CASSGLNSPLHF. As DNA, the CDR3 is TGCGCCAGCAGCGGACTAAATTCACCCCTCCACTTT.

This rearrangement joins TRBV3-1 (or the pseudogene TRBV3-2) to TRBJ1-1; the D is unclear. Germline V gene sequence: CDR1 LGHDT, CDR2 YNNKEL (reference sequence). V gave up 1 base and J gave up 7 bases, with 13 bases separating them. The CDR3 contains 14 residues. The CDR3 DNA follows: TGTGCCAGCAGCCAAGCTGGTATTGGATTTGAAGCTTTCTTT. Its protein product is CASSQAGIGFEAFF.

The chain couples TRBV7-2 to TRBJ2-7; tentatively, D is TRBD2 (6 bases). Germline values: CDR1 SGHTA, CDR2 FQGNSA. The CDR3 totals 17 residues. The V gene lost 3 bases and the J gene lost 5 bases, with 23 bases spanning the gap. For the CDR3, the DNA is TGTGCCAGCAGCTTGTCCGGGATCTACCTCCGGGGGAACGAGCAGTACTTC. Its protein product is CASSLSGIYLRGNEQYF.

The gene calls are TRBV13 and TRBJ1-1; TRBD1 aligns across 11 bases. Germline CDR1 and CDR2: PRHDT and FYEKMQ (reference sequence). J lost 3 bases, V lost 5 bases, and 2 bases had no gene match. CDR3 length: 14 amino acids. CDR3 loop: CASSLGQGDTEAFF. Written as DNA, the CDR3 is TGTGCCAGCAGCCTGGGACAGGGGGACACTGAAGCTTTCTTT.

The chain has TRBV27 and TRBJ1-2; a weak D match, TRBD1 (5 bases). Trimming pared 11 bases from V and 0 bases from J, leaving 16 bases between. CDR3 length: 14 amino acids. Germline V lookup: CDR1 MNHEY, CDR2 SMNVEV (reference sequence). Here the CDR3 DNA reads TGTGCCTCTCGGGACGCGCAGACTAACTATGGCTACACCTTC. This translates into CASRDAQTNYGYTF.

The chain combines TRBV11-2 with TRBJ1-1, with a tentative D call TRBD1 (6 bases). The CDR3 contains 13 residues. The germline gives CDR1 SGHAT, CDR2 FQNNGV. V was shortened by 1 base and J by 8 bases, with 11 bases between the two germline ends. Written as DNA, the CDR3 is TGTGCCAGCAGCTTAGTTGGGGGGCGGGAAGCTTTCTTT. Translation gives CASSLVGGREAFF.

The V gene is TRBV19, the J gene TRBJ2-3; 8 nucleotides agree with TRBD1. With V trimmed by 5 bases and J by 4 bases, 11 bases remained unmatched. Germline-derived CDR1 and CDR2 are LNHDA and SQIVND (reference sequence). The CDR3 loop spans 16 amino acids. In DNA form, the CDR3 reads TGTGCCAGTAGTGACCCAGGGGGCGCAGGGTCAGATACGCAGTATTTT. Encoded protein: CASSDPGGAGSDTQYF. The full variable domain, completed using reference TRBV19 and TRBJ2-3, is DGGITQSPKYLFRKEGQNVTLSCEQNLNHDAMYWYRQDPGQGLRLIYYSQIVNDFQKGDIAEGYSVSREKKESFPLTVTSAQKNPTAFYLCASSDPGGAGSDTQYFGPGTRLTVL.

The chain uses TRBV2 and TRBJ1-1; 8 bases agree with TRBD1. From germline, CDR1 is SNHLY and CDR2 FYNNEI. The CDR3 length is 14 residues. Trimming cost V 5 bases and J 3 bases; bases outside gene matches: 5. The CDR3 region has the DNA TGTGCCAGCAGTCTCCAGGGGGCAGACACTGAAGCTTTCTTT. Encoded protein: CASSLQGADTEAFF.

The gene calls are TRBV19 and TRBJ1-3; D is perhaps TRBD1 (6 bases). Trimming removed 2 bases from V and 0 bases from J, with 11 bases in between. Germline CDR1 reads LNHDA; CDR2 reads SQIVND (reference sequence). The CDR3 has 16 amino acids. The CDR3 bases are TGTGCCAGTAGTATATTGGACAGACTCTCTGGAAACACCATATATTTT. This encodes CASSILDRLSGNTIYF.

The genes are TRBV12-3 or TRBV12-4 and TRBJ2-6; D uncertain. The CDR3 runs to 13 residues. The germline V and J ends were trimmed by 6 bases and 0 bases, with 3 bases remaining between them. The CDR3 region has the DNA TGTGCCAGCAGGAACTCTGGGGCCAACGTCCTGACTTTC. Its translation: CASRNSGANVLTF.

The V and J genes are TRBV30 and TRBJ2-7; D is possibly TRBD2 (6 bases). The CDR3 runs 13 residues. Germline assignment: CDR1 GTSNPN and CDR2 SVGIG (reference sequence). Trimming left V 2 bases short and J 3 bases short, with 11 bases between. Here the CDR3 DNA reads TGTGCCTGGAGTACCGGGACTTTCTACGAGCAGTACTTC. Encoded protein: CAWSTGTFYEQYF. Together with reference TRBV30 and TRBJ2-7, the CDR3 gives the full variable domain: SQTIHQWPATLVQPVGSPLSLECTVEGTSNPNLYWYRQAAGRGLQLLFYSVGIGQISSEVPQNLSASRPQDRQFILSSKKLLLSDSGFYLCAWSTGTFYEQYFGPGTRLTVT.

The gene calls are TRBV6-5 and TRBJ2-7; 10 bases are shared with TRBD2. V was clipped by 0 bases and J by 6 bases; unmatched bases: 5. CDR3 length equals 15 residues. CDR1 MNHEY and CDR2 SVGAGI come from the germline V gene. The CDR3 DNA is TGTGCCAGCAGTTACTCAGCGGGAGGGCCTATCGAGCAGTACTTC. Amino acid sequence: CASSYSAGGPIEQYF.

The sample holds one count of this clone. The chain recombines TRBV6-6 with TRBJ2-7; no clear D. The CDR3 is 13 amino acids. Germline CDR1 is MNHNY and CDR2 is SVGAGI (reference sequence). The V gene lost 1 base and the J gene lost 0 bases, with 4 bases spanning the gap. CDR3 protein: CASSYFVSYEQYF. The CDR3 DNA reads as TGTGCCAGCAGTTACTTCGTCTCCTACGAGCAGTACTTC.

V usage is TRBV6-5 and J usage is TRBJ1-6; maybe TRBD1 (6 bases). Trimming stripped 0 bases from V and 7 bases from J, with 13 bases between. This CDR3 is built from 16 residues. Germline CDR1 reads MNHEY; CDR2 reads SVGAGI. The DNA of the CDR3 is TGTGCCAGCAGTTACTCTCGACAGGCACTAAATTCACCCCTCCACTTT. This gives the protein CASSYSRQALNSPLHF.

The chain couples TRBV4-1 to TRBJ2-3; a weak D match, TRBD2 (5 bases). This CDR3 is 15 amino acids long. Per the germline V gene, CDR1 is MGHRA and CDR2 is YSYEKL. Trimming left V 1 base short and J 4 bases short, with 12 bases between. DNA of the CDR3: TGCGCCAGCAGCCAAGCCGGGTCCGGGGCAGATACGCAGTATTTT. Protein: CASSQAGSGADTQYF.

The rearrangement links TRBV4-2 to TRBJ2-1; TRBD2 aligns across 10 bases. The CDR3 extends over 16 amino acids. Germline lookup yields CDR1 LGHNA and CDR2 YNFKEQ. The V gene end was trimmed by 0 bases and the J gene end by 5 bases; junction bases not matched to a gene: 4. The CDR3 DNA sequence: TGTGCCAGCAGCCAAGATGGGCTAGCGGGAGACAATGAGCAGTTCTTC. This gives the protein CASSQDGLAGDNEQFF.